This T cell receptor (beta chain) was found in a study of blood T cell repertoires in COVID-19 (dated by TCRdb to the early 2020s). Context from the whole study: Samples from collaborators originated in the United States, Italy and Spain and spanned both the acute and convalescent phases of COVID-19. A de-identified subject ID, COVID-19 status, age in years and sex were almost always included in the sample metadata. The material from the prospective study consisted of cDNA or gDNA derived from T cells, B-cell-depleted T cells, or PBMCs. Where available, HLA class I and class II types were taken from metadata supplied by the sample provider and were not determined by assay-based typing. The samples were drawn from two sources: the first 160 participants of the ongoing ImmuneRACE study, and approximately 1,300 subjects contributed by 6 global collaborators. Deeply sampled blood TCRbeta repertoires from subjects exposed to, actively infected with, or recovered from COVID-19 were included in the dataset. A freely available public database, intended as a resource for researchers studying the immune response to SARS-CoV-2, is where the repertoires were released. The research as a whole found: The amount of clinical and demographic metadata varied by source and participant and was provided uncurated.

TCRbeta CDR3 regions were amplified from genomic DNA by means of the immunoSEQ Assay, a bias-controlled multiplex PCR. The paper's data handling went like this. The number of nucleated cells in each sample was estimated from the amplification of reference gene primers within the assay. To quantify the absolute abundance of each unique TCRbeta CDR3 rearrangement, sequence reads were collapsed and filtered. For each sample, productive Simpson clonality was calculated as the square root of Simpson's diversity index over productive rearrangements. TCRdb holds this immuneACCESS table with in-frame rearrangements only. Some clones are missing; in checked studies, unresolved V genes explain under half, and the rest has no known cause. V, J and clone size are those of that table, while D and trimming were read from the DNA. Across this sample there are over 90,000 clones, with roughly four fifths seen only once. Jointly, the top ten make up 4% to 5.5% of the sample.

The germline V gene (reference sequence) supplies CDR1 LGHDT and CDR2 YNNKEL. V is trimmed back by 6 bases and J by 7 bases, and the junction contains 5 bases that no gene match accounts for. There are 14 amino acids in the CDR3, from cysteine to phenylalanine inclusive. The DNA shown is the 42-base CDR3, in frame from base 1. At one collaborating source in Seattle, patients were enrolled during active infection and were followed longitudinally through the course of disease. Collaborating institutions collected whole blood in K2EDTA tubes following their own protocols. For TCRbeta analysis, collaborator samples were shipped as frozen whole blood, as isolated PBMCs, or as DNA extracted from either sample type. This clone was observed a single time. This clone's antigen is unknown. Per-base qualities were not stored, and no clone one base away is much larger.

The sequenced sample was peripheral blood. The rearrangement combines TRBV3-1 (or the pseudogene TRBV3-2) with TRBJ1-6, with 8 bases matching TRBD1. The clonotype was recovered from an older man with COVID-19, enrolled during active disease. The nucleotide sequence reads TGTGCCAGCAGTAACACAGGGGGGAATTCACCCCTCCACTTT. It is translated as CASSNTGGNSPLHF.